This TCR beta chain was identified during a study of blood T cell repertoires in COVID-19. Measured with immunoSEQ multiplex PCR; TCRdb has only the in-frame clones, and not every one. The top ten clones hold about 6.6% of a sample with around 99,000 clones, 84% of them seen once. The sequenced material came from peripheral blood. This receptor was identified in a woman in her fifties or sixties with acute or convalescent COVID-19.

CDR3 region: CASRPINRGADGYTF. CDR3 bases: TGTGCCAGCAGGCCGATAAATCGTGGGGCAGATGGCTACACCTTC. The chain couples TRBV11-2 to TRBJ1-2; D might be TRBD1 (5 bases). Trimming pared 6 bases from V and 6 bases from J, leaving 20 bases between. CDR3 length equals 15 residues. Germline lookup yields CDR1 SGHAT and CDR2 FQNNGV.